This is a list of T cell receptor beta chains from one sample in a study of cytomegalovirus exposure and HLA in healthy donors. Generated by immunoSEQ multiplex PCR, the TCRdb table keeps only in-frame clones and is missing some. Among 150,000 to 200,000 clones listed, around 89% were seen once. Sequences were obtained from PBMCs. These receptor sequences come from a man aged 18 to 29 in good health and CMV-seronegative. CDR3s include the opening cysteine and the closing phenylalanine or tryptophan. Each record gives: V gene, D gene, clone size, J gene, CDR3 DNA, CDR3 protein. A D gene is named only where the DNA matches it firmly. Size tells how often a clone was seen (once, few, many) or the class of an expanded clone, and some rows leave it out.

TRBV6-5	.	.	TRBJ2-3	TGTGCCAGCAGTTACCGCCTGGACGGGGGCACAGATACGCAGTATTTT	CASSYRLDGGTDTQYF
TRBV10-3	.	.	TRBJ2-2	TGTGCCATCAGTGCAGGCCAGGCGAACACCGGGGAGCTGTTTTTT	CAISAGQANTGELFF
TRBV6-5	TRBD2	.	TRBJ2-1	TGTGCCAGCAGTTACGAGGCGGTAGCGGGATACGAGCAGTTCTTC	CASSYEAVAGYEQFF
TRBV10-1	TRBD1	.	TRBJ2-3	TGCGCCAGCAGTGAAACCGGGACAGTTACACCGGCGGTTAACACAGATACGCAGTATTTT	CASSETGTVTPAVNTDTQYF
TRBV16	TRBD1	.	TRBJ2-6	TGTGCCAGCAGCCACAGACAGGGGGCGTTCTCTGGGGCCAACGTCCTGACTTTC	CASSHRQGAFSGANVLTF
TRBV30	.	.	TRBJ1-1	TGTGCCTGGGGGAGACTGGTGAACACTGAAGCTTTCTTT	CAWGRLVNTEAFF
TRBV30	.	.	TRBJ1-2	TGTGCCTGGAGTGTGACAGGAGATGGCTACACCTTC	CAWSVTGDGYTF
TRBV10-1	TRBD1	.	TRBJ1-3	TGCGCCAGCAGCGACGGACAGGTATCTGGAAACACCATATATTTT	CASSDGQVSGNTIYF
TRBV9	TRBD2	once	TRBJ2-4	TGTGCCAGCAGCGTAGGCCCCGGAATAGCGGGCGAACAAAAACATCAGTACTTC	CASSVGPGIAGEQKHQYF
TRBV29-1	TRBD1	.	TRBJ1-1	TGCAGCGTCAAAGAGCGGACAGGGGAAACTGAAGCTTTCTTT	CSVKERTGETEAFF
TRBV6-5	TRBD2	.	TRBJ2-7	TGTGCCAGCAGTCAACTAGCGAGCACCTACGAGCAGTACTTC	CASSQLASTYEQYF
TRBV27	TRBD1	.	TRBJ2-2	TGTGCCAGCAGTTCTGACAGGGGAAGCACCGGGGAGCTGTTTTTT	CASSSDRGSTGELFF
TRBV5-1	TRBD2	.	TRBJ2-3	TGCGCCAGCAGCTTGGGGACTAGCGGGAGGGTCGGAGATACGCAGTATTTT	CASSLGTSGRVGDTQYF
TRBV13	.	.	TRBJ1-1	TGTGCCAGCAGCCCCGGGGGGTCATCAGCTTTCTTT	CASSPGGSSAFF
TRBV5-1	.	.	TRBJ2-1	TGCGCCAGCAGCAACGGGGGAGGTTCGGACAATGAGCAGTTCTTC	CASSNGGGSDNEQFF
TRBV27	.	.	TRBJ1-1	TGTGCCAGCAGTTTACAGGGGCGGACTGAAGCTTTCTTT	CASSLQGRTEAFF
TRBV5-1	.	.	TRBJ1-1	TGCGCCAGCAGCCACACCGACGGAGGAACTGAAGCTTTCTTT	CASSHTDGGTEAFF
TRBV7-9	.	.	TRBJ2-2	TGTGCCAGCAGCTTCGAGGCGAGCACCGGGGAGCTGTTTTTT	CASSFEASTGELFF
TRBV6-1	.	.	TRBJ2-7	TGTGCCAGCAGGAGACGGACAGAAGAGTACGAGCAGTACTTC	CASRRRTEEYEQYF
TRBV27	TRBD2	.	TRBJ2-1	TGTGCCAGCAGGATCCTAGCGGGAGGGCGTAATGAGCAGTTCTTC	CASRILAGGRNEQFF
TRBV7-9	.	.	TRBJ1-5	TGTGCCAGCAGCTTATTATCTCAGCCCCAGCATTTT	CASSLLSQPQHF
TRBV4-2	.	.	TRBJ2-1	TGTGCCAGCAGCCAAGATTGGAGGGGTGAGCAGTTCTTC	CASSQDWRGEQFF
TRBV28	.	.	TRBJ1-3	TGTGCCAGCAGCCCCCAACGGCCTGGAGACACCATATATTTT	CASSPQRPGDTIYF
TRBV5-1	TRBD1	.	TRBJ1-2	TGCGCCAGCAGCTTGGGGCCTGGACAGGGGGCTCGAGGCTACACCTTC	CASSLGPGQGARGYTF
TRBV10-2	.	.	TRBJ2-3	TGCGCCAGCAGTGTGTCGCGGGGCGCCGTAGATACGCAGTATTTT	CASSVSRGAVDTQYF
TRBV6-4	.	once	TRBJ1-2	TGTGCCAGCAGTGACCGGGGCTATGGCTACACCTTC	CASSDRGYGYTF
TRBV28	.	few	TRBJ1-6	TGTGCCAGCAGTTTCGACAGGTATAATTCACCCCTCCACTTT	CASSFDRYNSPLHF
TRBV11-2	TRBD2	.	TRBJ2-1	TGTGCCAGCAGCTTAGTCCTAGCGGGAGGGCCGGGGAATGAGCAGTTCTTC	CASSLVLAGGPGNEQFF
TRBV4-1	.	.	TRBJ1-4	TGCGCCAGCAGCCAAGAACAGCCTAGGGGAGGAAAACTGTTTTTT	CASSQEQPRGGKLFF
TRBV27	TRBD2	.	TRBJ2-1	TGTGCCAGCAGTTTCTCCCATGCGGGAGGGCCCTCCTACAATGAGCAGTTCTTC	CASSFSHAGGPSYNEQFF
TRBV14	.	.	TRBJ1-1	TGTGCCAGCAGCCAAGAGAGGGGGAAGGGGATGAACACTGAAGCTTTCTTT	CASSQERGKGMNTEAFF
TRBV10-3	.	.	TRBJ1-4	TGTGCCATCGGGATGGAGGGAGCAACTAATGAAAAACTGTTTTTT	CAIGMEGATNEKLFF
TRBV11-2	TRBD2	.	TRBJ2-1	TGTGCCAGCAGCCACCCCGGGACTAGGACGTACAATGAGCAGTTCTTC	CASSHPGTRTYNEQFF
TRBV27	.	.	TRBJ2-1	TGTGCCAGCAGCTTTGTTCGGGGTTACAATGAGCAGTTCTTC	CASSFVRGYNEQFF
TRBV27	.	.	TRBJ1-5	TGTGCCAGCAGTTTATCGGGGGGGTCTATTCAGCCCCAGCATTTT	CASSLSGGSIQPQHF
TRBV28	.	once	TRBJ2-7	TGTGCCAGTTCGGACAGAAACCTCGCGGAGTACTTC	CASSDRNLAEYF
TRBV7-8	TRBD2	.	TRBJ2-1	TGTGCCAGCAAGCGGCTAGCGGGGGGGCGTAATGAGCAGTTCTTC	CASKRLAGGRNEQFF
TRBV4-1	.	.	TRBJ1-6	TGCGCCAGCAGCCAAGAATCAGGAAGCTCCTATAATTCACCCCTCCACTTT	CASSQESGSSYNSPLHF
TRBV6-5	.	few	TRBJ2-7	TGTGCCAGCAGTACGCGAGGGGGACCCTACGAGCAGTACTTC	CASSTRGGPYEQYF
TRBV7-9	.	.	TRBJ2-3	TGTGCCAGCAGCATACGACTAGACGCAGATACGCAGTATTTT	CASSIRLDADTQYF